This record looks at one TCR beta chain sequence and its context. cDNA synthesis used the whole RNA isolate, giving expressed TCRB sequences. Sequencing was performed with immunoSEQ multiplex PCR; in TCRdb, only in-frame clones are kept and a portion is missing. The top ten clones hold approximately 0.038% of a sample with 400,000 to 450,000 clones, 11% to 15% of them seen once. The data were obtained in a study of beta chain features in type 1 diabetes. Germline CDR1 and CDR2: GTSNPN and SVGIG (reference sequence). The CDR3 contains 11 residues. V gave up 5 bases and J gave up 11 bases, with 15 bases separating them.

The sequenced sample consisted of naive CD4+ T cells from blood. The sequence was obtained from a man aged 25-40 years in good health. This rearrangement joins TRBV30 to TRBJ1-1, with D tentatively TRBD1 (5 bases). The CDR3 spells CAWGSGAGAFF. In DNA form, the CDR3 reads TGTGCCTGGGGATCTGGGGCAGGGGCTTTCTTT.